This TCR beta chain comes out of a study of blood T cells in healthy people across ages. Study at large: Per every two T cells, about one barcoded beta molecule was captured by template switching.

Through a sample-barcoded 5' primer and a J-beta primer mix, a second PCR was run for roughly 6 to 12 cycles. TCRdb ran MiXCR on the 5' RACE reads and lists one entry per CDR3 protein. Here the sample spans around 780,000 distinct CDR3 sequences, roughly 56% being singletons. Study results and limitations: Observed TCR beta diversity per million T cells went down as age went up. This fall followed a roughly linear course with age.

The draw of peripheral blood yielded around 9.6 milliliters from each donor. A word on this clonotype: As yet, its antigen is unknown.

Germline CDR1 MGHRA, CDR2 YSYEKL. The J segment lost 4 bases and the V segment lost 1 base, leaving 13 bases of the junction unmatched. The CDR3 spans 18 residues. Sequenced material: blood. The receptor was derived from a man aged 40-55 years in good health. The chain joins TRBV4-1 to TRBJ2-3; 8 bases line up with TRBD2. This CDR3 reads CASSQGAPGLVLADTQYF. Written as DNA, the CDR3 is TGCGCCAGCAGCCAAGGGGCACCGGGACTAGTTTTAGCAGATACGCAGTATTTT.